A single sample is the source of the 32 T cell receptor beta chains below, sequenced in a study of cytomegalovirus exposure and HLA in healthy donors. PCR was performed using 60 Vbeta and 13 Jbeta primers. Data came from immunoSEQ multiplex PCR; TCRdb stores just in-frame clones and leaves some out. Of tens of thousands of clones in the sample, 75% to 80% were seen once. Sequencing used PBMCs. The receptors come from a female donor in good health and CMV-seronegative.

To note about this clone: Germline and junction disagree at one end, which may indicate a read error. This chain connects TRBV30 to TRBJ2-5; D is possibly TRBD1 (6 bases). The CDR3 spans 11 residues. Germline V gene sequence: CDR1 GTSNPN, CDR2 SVGIG (reference sequence). This CDR3 reads CAWSVMGAGDF. CDR3 coding DNA: TGTGCCTGGAGTGTAATGGGGGCCGGCGACTTC.

This clone was seen a few times. This chain links TRBV7-9 with TRBJ1-4; the D gene is possibly TRBD1 (5 bases). CDR3 length: 16 amino acids. With 5 bases removed from V and 5 bases from J, the gap between germline ends came to 18 bases. The germline V gene encodes CDR1 SEHNR and CDR2 FQNEAQ (reference sequence). Here the CDR3 reads CASSQGMGQKNEKLFF. The CDR3 region has the DNA TGTGCCAGCAGCCAGGGCATGGGGCAGAAGAATGAAAAACTGTTTTTT.

V gene TRBV2 combines with J gene TRBJ2-6, with D uncertain. Germline-derived CDR1 and CDR2 are SNHLY and FYNNEI. The CDR3 contains 14 residues. The V end lost 3 bases, the J end lost 0 bases, and 3 bases lay between the germline ends. This CDR3 reads CASSDVSGANVLTF. The CDR3 nucleotides read TGTGCCAGCAGTGACGTCTCTGGGGCCAACGTCCTGACTTTC.

The rearrangement links TRBV7-2 to TRBJ2-7; 7 positions match TRBD1. V dropped 4 bases and J dropped 4; count of bases not matched to a gene: 10. This CDR3 spans 15 amino acids. In germline, CDR1 is SGHTA, CDR2 FQGNSA. The CDR3 is CASSSRGRPSYEQYF. CDR3 nucleotides: TGTGCCAGCAGCTCTAGGGGGCGACCCAGTTACGAGCAGTACTTC.

The chain carries TRBV5-1 and TRBJ1-4; D is uncertain. Germline CDR1 reads SGHRS; CDR2 reads YFSETQ. The CDR3 covers 15 residues. Trimming removed 0 bases from V and 8 bases from J, with 14 bases in between. CDR3 loop: CASSLGRSYNEKLFF. Written as DNA, the CDR3 is TGCGCCAGCAGCTTGGGCAGGTCGTATAACGAAAAACTGTTTTTT.

V and J are TRBV4-2 and TRBJ2-3, with a possible D match to TRBD1 (6 bases). Germline V gene lookup returns CDR1 LGHNA and CDR2 YNFKEQ. The CDR3 is made up of 15 amino acids. V gave up 4 bases and J gave up 0 bases, with 11 bases separating them. CDR3 sequence reads: CASSRSQGSTDTQYF. DNA for the CDR3: TGTGCCAGCAGCCGATCACAGGGTAGCACAGATACGCAGTATTTT.

The V gene is TRBV6-4, the J gene TRBJ2-1; 8 bases are a match to TRBD1. This CDR3 is built from 13 residues. CDR1 and CDR2 from the germline V gene are MRHNA and SNTAGT. The J segment lost 8 bases and the V segment lost 10 bases, leaving 10 bases of the junction unmatched. The chain's CDR3 is CATGQGGVDEQFF. CDR3 DNA: TGTGCCACCGGACAGGGCGGAGTGGATGAGCAGTTCTTC.

The chain carries TRBV5-6 and TRBJ2-6; 7 positions agree with TRBD1. This CDR3 contains 19 residues. The J segment lost 0 bases and the V segment lost 2 bases, leaving 11 bases of the junction unmatched. The germline CDR1 and CDR2 sequences are SGHDT and YYEEEE. The CDR3 loop reads CASSLPGQWGRSGANVLTF. As DNA, the CDR3 is TGTGCCAGCAGCTTACCGGGACAGTGGGGTCGCTCTGGGGCCAACGTCCTGACTTTC.

The J gene is TRBJ1-5, the V gene TRBV18, with 7 bases aligning to TRBD1. The CDR3 totals 13 residues. V trimming: 6 bases; J trimming: 5 bases; junction bases outside the gene matches: 4. Germline V lookup: CDR1 KGHSH, CDR2 LQKENI. The CDR3 here is CASSPDRDQPQHF. CDR3 DNA: TGTGCCAGCTCGCCCGACAGGGATCAGCCCCAGCATTTT.

The V and J genes are TRBV28 and TRBJ1-2, with unresolved D. In germline, CDR1 is MDHEN, CDR2 SYDVKM. V gave up 3 bases and J gave up 3 bases, with 8 bases separating them. The CDR3 sequence is 13 residues long. DNA of the CDR3: TGTGCCAGCAGTTTTACAGTATACTATGGCTACACCTTC. This sequence encodes CASSFTVYYGYTF.

The rearrangement links TRBV28 to TRBJ2-7; possibly TRBD1 for D (6 bases). V lost 5 bases, J lost 0 bases, and 14 bases lay in between. This CDR3 is 15 amino acids long. The V gene's germline CDR1 is MDHEN and CDR2 SYDVKM. CDR3 in DNA: TGTGCCAGCAGTATACCCGGGACAAACTCCTACGAGCAGTACTTC. This codes for CASSIPGTNSYEQYF.

This rearrangement joins TRBV5-1 to TRBJ2-7; 10 nucleotides agree with TRBD2. Trimming removed 3 bases from V and 0 bases from J; junction bases left unmatched: 9. The CDR3 extends over 17 amino acids. Germline values: CDR1 SGHRS, CDR2 YFSETQ. The CDR3 nucleotides read TGCGCCAGCAGCTCAGGCCCGTCTAGCGGGAGCTCCTACGAGCAGTACTTC. Its translation is CASSSGPSSGSSYEQYF.

This chain links TRBV5-6 with TRBJ1-1; 8 bases match TRBD1. The V and J ends lost 2 bases and 4 bases, in that order; junction bases with no gene match: 4. The germline gives CDR1 SGHDT, CDR2 YYEEEE. The length of the CDR3 is 14 residues. The CDR3 spells CASSFNTGGTEAFF. CDR3 DNA sequence: TGTGCCAGCAGCTTCAACACAGGGGGCACTGAAGCTTTCTTT.

This clone was observed a few times. The CDR3 bases are TGTGCCAGCAGCTTAGACCCAGGGGCCTACGAGCAGTACTTC. This translates into CASSLDPGAYEQYF. V and J are TRBV7-2 and TRBJ2-7; tentatively, D is TRBD1 (6 bases). Germline V gives CDR1 SGHTA, CDR2 FQGNSA. The CDR3 length is 14 residues. V shed 1 base and J shed 2 bases, with 9 bases lying between them.

This clone has a single count. The chain carries TRBV7-9 and TRBJ2-7; TRBD2 matches at 10 bases. The CDR3 totals 15 residues. The germline V gene has CDR1 SEHNR and CDR2 FQNEAQ (reference sequence). With V trimmed by 5 bases and J by 0 bases, 4 bases remained unmatched. CDR3 in amino acids: CASSPLAGVSYEQYF. CDR3 sequence (DNA): TGTGCCAGCAGCCCTCTAGCGGGGGTCTCCTACGAGCAGTACTTC.

The rearrangement links TRBV28 to TRBJ2-7; a possible D gene is TRBD2 (5 bases). CDR3 length: 11 residues. Trimming removed 8 bases at V and 9 bases at J, with 14 bases between. CDR1 and CDR2 from the germline V gene are MDHEN and SYDVKM. CDR3 loop: CASREGRVQYF. CDR3 in DNA: TGTGCCAGCCGCGAGGGAAGGGTGCAGTACTTC.

The genes are TRBV6-1 and TRBJ1-3; D is undetermined. V lost 10 bases, J lost 0 bases, and 13 bases lay in between. The CDR3 is 14 amino acids. CDR1 is MNHNS and CDR2 is SASEGT in the germline V gene. DNA of the CDR3: TGTGCCACGGCTCGTGACATCTCTGGAAACACCATATATTTT. Translated, it gives CATARDISGNTIYF.

The chain carries TRBV4-1 and TRBJ1-1; the match to TRBD1 covers 7 bases. The junction had 5 bases not matched to a gene; V was cut back by 1 base and J by 0 bases. CDR1 MGHRA and CDR2 YSYEKL come from the germline V gene. The CDR3 has 16 residues. CDR3 loop: CASSQGPGQMNTEAFF. The DNA for the CDR3 is TGCGCCAGCAGCCAAGGGCCGGGACAGATGAACACTGAAGCTTTCTTT.

The V gene is TRBV6-6, the J gene TRBJ2-7, with 7 bases matching TRBD1. Germline CDR1 reads MNHNY; CDR2 reads SVGAGI (reference sequence). The CDR3 consists of 13 residues. V lost 2 bases to trimming and J lost 7 bases; unmatched junction nucleotides: 5. The CDR3 reads CASSYPPGGEQYF. DNA of the CDR3: TGTGCCAGCAGTTACCCCCCAGGGGGTGAGCAGTACTTC.

The J gene is TRBJ2-7, the V gene TRBV9, with 7 bases aligning to TRBD2. The V gene end was trimmed by 1 base and the J gene end by 3 bases; junction bases not matched to a gene: 10. CDR1 is SGDLS and CDR2 is YYNGEE in the germline V gene. The CDR3 is 16 amino acids. The CDR3 is CASSVSVASGYYEQYF. The DNA for the CDR3 is TGTGCCAGCAGCGTAAGCGTGGCTAGCGGATACTACGAGCAGTACTTC.

The V gene is TRBV5-4, the J gene TRBJ1-4, with TRBD1 matching over 9 bases. Germline values: CDR1 SGHNT, CDR2 YYREEE (reference sequence). This CDR3 comprises 14 residues. The trim removed 4 bases at V and 4 bases at J, leaving 2 bases unmatched. In DNA, the CDR3 is TGTGCCAGCAGCCAGACAGGGGGTAATGAAAAACTGTTTTTT. This sequence encodes CASSQTGGNEKLFF.

CDR3 residues: CASSFDSPYEQYF. CDR3 DNA: TGCGCCAGCAGTTTTGACAGTCCCTACGAGCAGTACTTC. The chain recombines TRBV5-1 with TRBJ2-7, with D perhaps matching TRBD1 (5 bases). The CDR3 consists of 13 residues. Trimming removed 5 bases at V and 2 bases at J, with 11 bases between. Per the germline V gene, CDR1 is SGHRS and CDR2 is YFSETQ.

The V gene is TRBV2, the J gene TRBJ2-2; TRBD2 might be the D (5 bases). The germline V and J ends were trimmed by 7 bases and 4 bases, with 13 bases remaining between them. The CDR3 spans 14 residues. Germline loops: CDR1 SNHLY, CDR2 FYNNEI. The DNA for the CDR3 is TGTGCCAGCACAAGCCGGGGAAGCACCGGGGAGCTGTTTTTT. Translation gives CASTSRGSTGELFF.

The chain recombines TRBV27 with TRBJ2-7; TRBD1 aligns across 7 bases. The CDR3 has 17 residues. Germline V gene sequence: CDR1 MNHEY, CDR2 SMNVEV (reference sequence). V shed 5 bases and J 3 bases; nucleotides not matched to a gene: 16. The CDR3 loop reads CASSTSNRGRRYYEQYF. CDR3 sequence (DNA): TGTGCCAGCAGTACGTCAAACAGGGGCCGTCGGTACTACGAGCAGTACTTC.

The chain has TRBV18 and TRBJ2-7; possibly TRBD2 for D (6 bases). The CDR3 is made up of 14 amino acids. The germline V gene encodes CDR1 KGHSH and CDR2 LQKENI. V was cut by 2 bases and J by 7 bases, with 15 bases left in between. CDR3 nucleotide sequence: TGTGCCAGCTCACCAAATAGCGGTCTAGCGGAGCAGTACTTC. This codes for CASSPNSGLAEQYF.

This chain links TRBV7-2 with TRBJ1-5; TRBD1 matches 8 bases. The ends lost 5 bases at V and 6 bases at J; junction bases unmatched: 3. Germline V gene data show CDR1 as SGHTA and CDR2 as FQGNSA. CDR3 size: 13 residues. Here the CDR3 DNA reads TGTGCCAGCAGCCCGGACAGGGTTCAGCCCCAGCATTTT. Residues: CASSPDRVQPQHF.

The rearrangement links TRBV29-1 to TRBJ1-2; possible D gene TRBD1, 5 bases. Germline V lookup: CDR1 SQVTM, CDR2 ANQGSEA. Trimming took off 4 bases at V and 4 bases at J, with 16 bases between the two ends. There are 14 residues in the CDR3. CDR3 DNA sequence: TGCAGCGTTGGTGACAGCTCCAATAGCTATGGCTACACCTTC. Its protein is CSVGDSSNSYGYTF.

The V call is TRBV6-6, the J call TRBJ2-5; TRBD1 matches at 7 bases. This CDR3 has 14 amino acids. Germline CDR1 is MNHNY and CDR2 is SVGAGI (reference sequence). J gave up 5 bases and V 4 bases, and 7 bases lay outside the gene matches. In DNA, the CDR3 is TGTGCCAGCAGTTCCGACAGGGTCGGGGAGACCCAGTACTTC. As protein: CASSSDRVGETQYF.

The V and J genes are TRBV30 and TRBJ1-2, with a possible D match to TRBD1 (5 bases). V lost 1 base to trimming and J lost 4 bases, with 10 bases between them. The germline CDR1 and CDR2 sequences are GTSNPN and SVGIG (reference sequence). CDR3 length equals 13 residues. The CDR3 sequence is CAWSAGELYGYTF. The CDR3 DNA is TGTGCCTGGAGTGCGGGGGAACTCTATGGCTACACCTTC.

The chain uses TRBV5-6 and TRBJ1-5; D unresolved. Trimming cost V 2 bases and J 7 bases, with 19 bases left between them. This CDR3 has 16 amino acids. Germline V gene data show CDR1 as SGHDT and CDR2 as YYEEEE. The CDR3 loop reads CASSFRGSNLGQPQHF. The CDR3 DNA is TGTGCCAGCAGCTTTCGGGGAAGTAACCTGGGGCAGCCCCAGCATTTT.

V usage is TRBV28 and J usage is TRBJ1-3, with 7 bases identical to TRBD1. Per germline, CDR1 MDHEN and CDR2 SYDVKM. V was clipped by 5 bases and J by 3 bases; unmatched bases: 4. The CDR3 is 14 amino acids. The CDR3 DNA is TGTGCCAGCAGTACGACAGGGCTTGGAAACACCATATATTTT. This gives the protein CASSTTGLGNTIYF.

The V gene is TRBV10-2, the J gene TRBJ2-1; D is perhaps TRBD2 (5 bases). This CDR3 spans 16 amino acids. CDR1 and CDR2 from the germline V gene are WSHSY and SAAADI. The V and J ends lost 8 bases and 3 bases respectively, with 20 bases between them. CDR3 residues: CASPTAGQGFYNEQFF. In nucleotides, the CDR3 is TGCGCCAGCCCCACGGCGGGCCAAGGATTCTACAATGAGCAGTTCTTC.